These T cell receptor beta chains were read from a single sample in a study of cytomegalovirus exposure and HLA in healthy donors. Some clones are missing from TCRdb's copy, which holds only in-frame ones; the method was immunoSEQ multiplex PCR. The sample lists roughly 160,000 clones, approximately 88% occurring once. Sequenced material: PBMCs. These receptors came from a boy younger than 10 in good health and CMV-seronegative. Each CDR3 is given with its conserved first and last residue. Fields, in order: D gene, J gene, clone size, V gene, CDR3 DNA, CDR3 protein. D genes are given only for firm matches. Size tells how often a clone was seen (once, few, many) or the class of an expanded clone, and some rows leave it out.

d_call: NA; j_call: TRBJ2-1; clone_size: NA; v_call: TRBV7-9; cdr3_nt: TGTGCCAGCAGCCCATCCGAGGGCGCCTACAATGAGCAGTTCTTC; cdr3_aa: CASSPSEGAYNEQFF
d_call: NA; j_call: TRBJ2-7; clone_size: NA; v_call: TRBV5-4; cdr3_nt: TGTGCCAGCAGCTCCGGGACTCCAGGCTACGAGCAGTACTTC; cdr3_aa: CASSSGTPGYEQYF
d_call: TRBD1; j_call: TRBJ1-1; clone_size: NA; v_call: TRBV7-9; cdr3_nt: TGTGCCAGCAGCTCGACAGGGGGAAACACTGAAGCTTTCTTT; cdr3_aa: CASSSTGGNTEAFF
d_call: TRBD2; j_call: TRBJ2-3; clone_size: NA; v_call: TRBV4-1; cdr3_nt: TGCGCCAGCAGCTCACAGACTAGCGGGGGGGATACGCAGTATTTT; cdr3_aa: CASSSQTSGGDTQYF
d_call: NA; j_call: TRBJ2-2; clone_size: NA; v_call: TRBV9; cdr3_nt: TGTGCCAGCAGCGCCCGGGCCGGGGAGCCGTTTTTT; cdr3_aa: CASSARAGEPFF
d_call: TRBD1; j_call: TRBJ1-5; clone_size: NA; v_call: TRBV19; cdr3_nt: TGTGCCAGTAGTATCCGTACAGGGGGCCCTCAATCGCCCCAGCATTTT; cdr3_aa: CASSIRTGGPQSPQHF
d_call: TRBD2; j_call: TRBJ2-5; clone_size: few; v_call: TRBV7-2; cdr3_nt: TGTGCCAGCAGCGGTAGGGGCGGACTAGCGGTTAAAGAGACCCAGTACTTC; cdr3_aa: CASSGRGGLAVKETQYF
d_call: TRBD2; j_call: TRBJ2-1; clone_size: once; v_call: TRBV7-9; cdr3_nt: TGTGCCAGCAGGTCACTAGCGGGTGGCTACAATGAGCAGTTCTTC; cdr3_aa: CASRSLAGGYNEQFF
d_call: NA; j_call: TRBJ1-1; clone_size: once; v_call: TRBV19; cdr3_nt: TGTGCCAGTAGTATAGACAGGGCGAACACTGAAGCTTTCTTT; cdr3_aa: CASSIDRANTEAFF
d_call: NA; j_call: TRBJ1-2; clone_size: few; v_call: TRBV9; cdr3_nt: TGTGCCAGCAGCTCTCGGGCAGGGGCGATCTATGGCTACACCTTC; cdr3_aa: CASSSRAGAIYGYTF
d_call: TRBD1; j_call: TRBJ1-2; clone_size: NA; v_call: TRBV5-1; cdr3_nt: TGCGCCAGCAGCTTGACAGGGGGCGAGTATGGCTACACCTTC; cdr3_aa: CASSLTGGEYGYTF
d_call: TRBD1; j_call: TRBJ2-5; clone_size: NA; v_call: TRBV2; cdr3_nt: TGTGCCACCGGGACAGGTACCCAAGAGACCCAGTACTTC; cdr3_aa: CATGTGTQETQYF
d_call: NA; j_call: TRBJ1-1; clone_size: NA; v_call: TRBV19; cdr3_nt: TGTGCCAGTACCCCCAGGGATTTTATGAACACTGAAGCTTTCTTT; cdr3_aa: CASTPRDFMNTEAFF
d_call: NA; j_call: TRBJ1-3; clone_size: NA; v_call: TRBV2; cdr3_nt: TGTGCCAGCACGGCTTCCATGGGCGGAAACACCATATATTTT; cdr3_aa: CASTASMGGNTIYF
d_call: TRBD1; j_call: TRBJ2-5; clone_size: NA; v_call: TRBV6-1; cdr3_nt: TGTGCCAGCAGTGAGACAGGGTGGTATCAAGAGACCCAGTACTTC; cdr3_aa: CASSETGWYQETQYF
d_call: TRBD1; j_call: TRBJ2-5; clone_size: NA; v_call: TRBV5-6; cdr3_nt: TGTGCCAGCAGCCACGGGACAGTGGAGACCCAGTACTTC; cdr3_aa: CASSHGTVETQYF
d_call: TRBD1; j_call: TRBJ2-3; clone_size: NA; v_call: TRBV27; cdr3_nt: TGTGCCAGCAGGACTGACAGGGGTGAGCTTGATACGCAGTATTTT; cdr3_aa: CASRTDRGELDTQYF
d_call: TRBD1; j_call: TRBJ2-6; clone_size: NA; v_call: TRBV7-6; cdr3_nt: TGTGCCAGCAGCTCCCCCGGACAGGGGGCGATTCCTGGGGCCAACGTCCTGACTTTC; cdr3_aa: CASSSPGQGAIPGANVLTF
d_call: NA; j_call: TRBJ2-7; clone_size: NA; v_call: TRBV27; cdr3_nt: TGTGCCAGCAGTTTAAGGGGTTCGGCCTACGAGCAGTACTTC; cdr3_aa: CASSLRGSAYEQYF
d_call: NA; j_call: TRBJ1-2; clone_size: NA; v_call: TRBV5-4; cdr3_nt: TGTGCCAGCAGCTTGGGAGGGTCGGGCTACGGCTACACCTTC; cdr3_aa: CASSLGGSGYGYTF
d_call: NA; j_call: TRBJ2-7; clone_size: once; v_call: TRBV6-1; cdr3_nt: TGTGCCAGCAGTGAAAGGAGGGGCGAGCAGTACTTC; cdr3_aa: CASSERRGEQYF
d_call: NA; j_call: TRBJ2-5; clone_size: NA; v_call: TRBV7-2; cdr3_nt: TGTGCCAGCAGCGTTAGATCGGTGGGGAGCCAAGAGACCCAGTACTTC; cdr3_aa: CASSVRSVGSQETQYF
d_call: NA; j_call: TRBJ2-2; clone_size: NA; v_call: TRBV15; cdr3_nt: TGTGCCACCAGTCCGGGCAGGGAACTTACCGGGGAGCTGTTTTTT; cdr3_aa: CATSPGRELTGELFF
d_call: NA; j_call: TRBJ1-2; clone_size: NA; v_call: TRBV7-2; cdr3_nt: TGTGCCAGCAGCTTGCAGGGTGGCTATGGCTACACCTTC; cdr3_aa: CASSLQGGYGYTF
d_call: NA; j_call: TRBJ1-5; clone_size: once; v_call: TRBV4-3; cdr3_nt: TGCGCCAGCAGCCAAGATCGCCAGTTCAATCAGCCCCAGCATTTT; cdr3_aa: CASSQDRQFNQPQHF
d_call: NA; j_call: TRBJ2-3; clone_size: NA; v_call: TRBV4-2; cdr3_nt: TGTGCCAGCGGCCGAAAAGCAGGGGCTGAAAGCACAGATACGCAGTATTTT; cdr3_aa: CASGRKAGAESTDTQYF
d_call: NA; j_call: TRBJ2-5; clone_size: NA; v_call: TRBV6-5; cdr3_nt: TGTGCCAGCAGTTACTCGAATCTAGCGAGGGAGACCCAGTACTTC; cdr3_aa: CASSYSNLARETQYF
d_call: NA; j_call: TRBJ1-1; clone_size: NA; v_call: TRBV13; cdr3_nt: TGTGCCAGCAGCTCCCGGGACACCCTGAACACTGAAGCTTTCTTT; cdr3_aa: CASSSRDTLNTEAFF
d_call: NA; j_call: TRBJ1-1; clone_size: once; v_call: TRBV2; cdr3_nt: TGTGCCAGCAGTGACAGAAAGAACACTGAAGCTTTCTTT; cdr3_aa: CASSDRKNTEAFF
d_call: TRBD1; j_call: TRBJ2-7; clone_size: NA; v_call: TRBV5-6; cdr3_nt: TGTGCCAGCAGTCGACAGGGGAACTACGAGCAGTACTTC; cdr3_aa: CASSRQGNYEQYF
d_call: NA; j_call: TRBJ1-1; clone_size: NA; v_call: TRBV21-1; cdr3_nt: TGTGCCAGCAGAGGGACAGCTAACACTGAAGCTTTCTTT; cdr3_aa: CASRGTANTEAFF
d_call: TRBD1; j_call: TRBJ1-2; clone_size: NA; v_call: TRBV5-1; cdr3_nt: TGCGCCAGCAGCTTAGGGTCGGACAGGGGGTTCTATGGCTACACCTTC; cdr3_aa: CASSLGSDRGFYGYTF
d_call: NA; j_call: TRBJ2-5; clone_size: NA; v_call: TRBV7-2; cdr3_nt: TGTGCCAGCAGCCCTTCTACAGGGATAGGGGAGACCCAGTACTTC; cdr3_aa: CASSPSTGIGETQYF
d_call: NA; j_call: TRBJ1-3; clone_size: NA; v_call: TRBV29-1; cdr3_nt: TGCAGCGTTGAGGTACTCTCCTACTCTGGAAACACCATATATTTT; cdr3_aa: CSVEVLSYSGNTIYF
d_call: NA; j_call: TRBJ2-7; clone_size: few; v_call: TRBV18; cdr3_nt: TGTGCCAGCTCACCACCGGACGCGGGGGCGGGTTACGAGCAGTACTTC; cdr3_aa: CASSPPDAGAGYEQYF
d_call: TRBD1; j_call: TRBJ1-1; clone_size: NA; v_call: TRBV30; cdr3_nt: TGTGCCTGGAGACAGGGGGCGCCCATGAACACTGAAGCTTTCTTT; cdr3_aa: CAWRQGAPMNTEAFF
d_call: TRBD2; j_call: TRBJ2-7; clone_size: NA; v_call: TRBV4-2; cdr3_nt: TGTGCCAGCAGCTTTCGGACTAGCGGGATCTACGAGCAGTACTTC; cdr3_aa: CASSFRTSGIYEQYF
d_call: TRBD2; j_call: TRBJ2-1; clone_size: NA; v_call: TRBV10-1; cdr3_nt: TGCGCCAGCCGAGACCGGGGGGGCGGAGGAGACAATGAGCAGTTCTTC; cdr3_aa: CASRDRGGGGDNEQFF
d_call: NA; j_call: TRBJ1-2; clone_size: NA; v_call: TRBV7-3; cdr3_nt: TGTGCCAGCAGCTCCCCCCCGGCAGGGGCGAAACTCTATGGCTACACCTTC; cdr3_aa: CASSSPPAGAKLYGYTF
d_call: TRBD2; j_call: TRBJ2-5; clone_size: few; v_call: TRBV5-1; cdr3_nt: TGCGCCAGCAGCTCGCTAGCCCCGGGACTAGCGGAAGAGACCCAGTACTTC; cdr3_aa: CASSSLAPGLAEETQYF
d_call: TRBD2; j_call: TRBJ2-1; clone_size: NA; v_call: TRBV7-2; cdr3_nt: TGTGCCAGCAGCGATAGCGGGAGGAGTTACAATGAGCAGTTCTTC; cdr3_aa: CASSDSGRSYNEQFF
d_call: TRBD1; j_call: TRBJ1-2; clone_size: NA; v_call: TRBV5-5; cdr3_nt: TGTGCCAGCAGCACGGGACAGCTCAATCCTAACTATGGCTACACCTTC; cdr3_aa: CASSTGQLNPNYGYTF
d_call: NA; j_call: TRBJ1-2; clone_size: NA; v_call: TRBV7-9; cdr3_nt: TGTGCCAGCAGCCCTGACTGGAACTATGGCTACACCTTC; cdr3_aa: CASSPDWNYGYTF
d_call: NA; j_call: TRBJ2-2; clone_size: few; v_call: TRBV6-4; cdr3_nt: TGTGCCAGCAGTGATGGGCTCACCGGGGAGCTGTTTTTT; cdr3_aa: CASSDGLTGELFF
d_call: TRBD1; j_call: TRBJ1-2; clone_size: NA; v_call: TRBV13; cdr3_nt: TGTGCCAGCAGCTTACAGGGGGCGGACTATGGCTACACCTTC; cdr3_aa: CASSLQGADYGYTF
d_call: TRBD2; j_call: TRBJ2-1; clone_size: NA; v_call: TRBV18; cdr3_nt: TGTGCCAGCTCACCCCGAGGCAAGGGACTAGCGGGGGGGAACAGCAATGAGCAGTTCTTC; cdr3_aa: CASSPRGKGLAGGNSNEQFF
d_call: NA; j_call: TRBJ1-5; clone_size: NA; v_call: TRBV6-6; cdr3_nt: TGTGCCAGCACTCCGCCTCTCAGGGATGGACAGCCCCAGCATTTT; cdr3_aa: CASTPPLRDGQPQHF
d_call: NA; j_call: TRBJ1-1; clone_size: NA; v_call: TRBV7-2; cdr3_nt: TGTGCCAGCAGCTTAGAGCCCCGGGGGTCGGGGGCTTTCTTT; cdr3_aa: CASSLEPRGSGAFF
d_call: NA; j_call: TRBJ1-6; clone_size: NA; v_call: TRBV29-1; cdr3_nt: TGCAGCGTTGCGGAGGATAATTCACCCCTCCACTTT; cdr3_aa: CSVAEDNSPLHF
d_call: NA; j_call: TRBJ2-5; clone_size: NA; v_call: TRBV5-6; cdr3_nt: TGTGCCAGCACCAGGTACCGAGGGGGACAAGAGACCCAGTACTTC; cdr3_aa: CASTRYRGGQETQYF
d_call: NA; j_call: TRBJ2-1; clone_size: NA; v_call: TRBV4-3; cdr3_nt: TGCGCCAGCAGCCAAGATCTAGGTGATCCTGAGCAGTTCTTC; cdr3_aa: CASSQDLGDPEQFF
d_call: NA; j_call: TRBJ2-5; clone_size: NA; v_call: TRBV5-6; cdr3_nt: TGTGCCAGCAGCTTGATCCGAGTGAACCAAGAGACCCAGTACTTC; cdr3_aa: CASSLIRVNQETQYF
d_call: NA; j_call: TRBJ1-1; clone_size: NA; v_call: TRBV27; cdr3_nt: TGTGCCAGCAGTTTGGACAGAGACACTGAAGCTTTCTTT; cdr3_aa: CASSLDRDTEAFF